One and the same sample provided the 18 T cell receptor beta chains below, sequenced in a study of OX40 agonist ivuxolimab in advanced cancers. The receptor library was made with the immunoSEQ multiplex PCR assay. TCRdb stores this immuneACCESS table with in-frame sequences only. Part of the clones is absent; in the studies checked, under half of the shortfall reflects unresolved V genes, and no reason is known for the rest. The sample profile shows about 160,000 clones; 85% to 95% of them were found once. About 0.31% of the sample goes to the ten largest clones. Material: CD4+ or CD8+ T cells sorted from blood, obtained in a trial of the OX40 agonist ivuxolimab. The receptors here all came from an adult with an advanced solid tumor such as melanoma, head and neck, liver or kidney cancer.

J is TRBJ2-1 and V is TRBV30; 8 nucleotides agree with TRBD2. The CDR3 covers 13 residues. V gave up 2 bases and J gave up 9 bases; unmatched junction bases: 6. The germline CDR1 and CDR2 sequences are GTSNPN and SVGIG (reference sequence). CDR3 coding DNA: TGTGCCTGGAGTCCCCAAGCGGGAGCTGAGCAGTTCTTC. Translation: CAWSPQAGAEQFF.

The rearrangement uses TRBV10-3 and TRBJ1-1, with D maybe TRBD1 (5 bases). This CDR3 comprises 16 residues. V lost 0 bases and J 1 base, leaving 12 bases between the germline ends. Germline V gene sequence: CDR1 ENHRY, CDR2 SYGVKD. The chain's CDR3 is CAISESRAGPNTEAFF. The CDR3 bases are TGTGCCATCAGTGAGTCCAGGGCTGGACCGAACACTGAAGCTTTCTTT.

The CDR3 loop reads CASSLGQGNGYTF. In DNA form, the CDR3 reads TGTGCCAGCAGCTTGGGACAGGGGAATGGCTACACCTTC. The chain links TRBV7-8 to TRBJ1-2; 10 nucleotides line up with TRBD1. The CDR3 covers 13 residues. J gave up 6 bases and V 3 bases, and 1 base lay outside the gene matches. Germline V CDR1 and CDR2: SGHVS, FQNEAQ.

This clone was found once. The chain uses TRBV19 and TRBJ1-1, with 10 bases fitting TRBD1. J gave up 1 base and V 3 bases, and 5 bases lay outside the gene matches. This CDR3 spans 16 amino acids. In germline, CDR1 is LNHDA, CDR2 SQIVND (reference sequence). CDR3 sequence: CASSMGQGLGNTEAFF. DNA for the CDR3: TGTGCCAGTAGTATGGGACAGGGGCTCGGGAACACTGAAGCTTTCTTT.

J is TRBJ2-7 and V is TRBV7-2; a weak D match, TRBD1 (5 bases). Deletions cut 7 bases from V and 12 bases from J, with 22 bases between. CDR1 is SGHTA, CDR2 FQGNSA, per germline. The CDR3 runs to 13 residues. The chain's CDR3 is CASTPAWSWGLYF. In nucleotides, the CDR3 is TGTGCCAGCACTCCCGCGTGGAGTTGGGGCCTGTACTTC.

V and J are TRBV6-6 and TRBJ2-7; D is perhaps TRBD1 (5 bases). Germline-derived CDR1 and CDR2 are MNHNY and SVGAGI (reference sequence). With 4 bases removed from V and 0 bases from J, the gap between germline ends came to 10 bases. The CDR3 is 14 amino acids. The DNA for the CDR3 is TGTGCCAGCAGTTCACACCAGGGCTCCTACGAGCAGTACTTC. Translating it yields CASSSHQGSYEQYF.

The rearrangement links TRBV4-3 to TRBJ1-1; maybe TRBD1 (5 bases). The V gene lost 0 bases and the J gene lost 5 bases, with 13 bases spanning the gap. The CDR3 is 15 residues long. Germline CDR1 and CDR2: LGHNA and YSLEER. This chain's CDR3 is CASSQDLQGGTEAFF. As DNA, the CDR3 is TGCGCCAGCAGCCAAGATCTTCAGGGAGGGACTGAAGCTTTCTTT.

The chain couples TRBV5-6 to TRBJ1-5, with D hard to call. Trimming shortened V by 1 base and J by 3 bases, and 8 bases separated the two germline ends. The CDR3 covers 14 residues. Looked up from germline, CDR1 is SGHDT and CDR2 is YYEEEE. The CDR3 bases are TGTGCCAGCAGCTTGCGAGGGTACAATCAGCCCCAGCATTTT. Its translation is CASSLRGYNQPQHF.

This chain links TRBV6-5 with TRBJ2-4; no clear D gene. The CDR3 consists of 14 residues. CDR1 and CDR2 (germline): MNHEY, SVGAGI. Trimming pared 5 bases from V and 1 base from J, leaving 9 bases between. In DNA form, the CDR3 reads TGTGCCAGCAGTGGGGTTAGGGCCAAAAACATTCAGTACTTC. Its translation is CASSGVRAKNIQYF.

The chain employs TRBV10-1 and TRBJ2-3, with 7 bases lining up with TRBD2. This CDR3 is built from 16 residues. The germline V gene has CDR1 WNHNN and CDR2 SYGVQD (reference sequence). V trimming: 6 bases; J trimming: 0 bases; junction bases outside the gene matches: 9. The CDR3 protein is CASSTMTSTSTDTQYF. The DNA for the CDR3 is TGCGCCAGCAGCACTATGACTAGCACTAGCACAGATACGCAGTATTTT.

The DNA of the CDR3 is TGCGCCAGCAGCTTGGGAGGGAGTGATGAGACCCAGTACTTC. Translation: CASSLGGSDETQYF. This sequence joins TRBV5-1 and TRBJ2-5; TRBD2 is a possible D gene (5 bases). V lost 0 bases and J lost 5, with 11 bases in between. Germline lookup yields CDR1 SGHRS and CDR2 YFSETQ. This CDR3 contains 14 residues.

The chain combines TRBV27 with TRBJ2-1; D uncertain. Germline V gene data show CDR1 as MNHEY and CDR2 as SMNVEV (reference sequence). Deletions cut 4 bases from V and 7 bases from J, with 11 bases between. The CDR3 loop spans 13 amino acids. The CDR3 spells CASSSGYSNEQFF. In nucleotides, the CDR3 is TGTGCCAGCAGTTCCGGATACAGTAATGAGCAGTTCTTC.

The chain couples TRBV7-9 to TRBJ1-1, with 8 bases matching TRBD1. Germline loops: CDR1 SEHNR, CDR2 FQNEAQ (reference sequence). The CDR3 loop spans 15 amino acids. J was trimmed by 4 bases and V by 2 bases; bases with no gene match: 6. The DNA of the CDR3 is TGTGCCAGCAGCTTAATGGACAGGGAGGGCACTGAAGCTTTCTTT. Translating gives CASSLMDREGTEAFF. The variable domain in full, completed from reference TRBV7-9 and TRBJ1-1, reads DTGVSQNPRHKITKRGQNVTFRCDPISEHNRLYWYRQTLGQGPEFLTYFQNEAQLEKSRLLSDRFSAERPKGSFSTLEIQRTEQGDSAMYLCASSLMDREGTEAFFGQGTRLTVV.

The genes are TRBV29-1 and TRBJ2-7, with D hard to call. With 4 bases removed from V and 3 bases from J, the gap between germline ends came to 7 bases. The CDR3 length is 11 residues. Germline assignment: CDR1 SQVTM and CDR2 ANQGSEA. The CDR3 reads CSVGENYEQYF. The CDR3 DNA reads as TGCAGCGTTGGGGAAAACTACGAGCAGTACTTC.

The genes are TRBV28 and TRBJ2-5, with D unclear. CDR1 is MDHEN and CDR2 is SYDVKM in the germline V gene. This CDR3 spans 14 amino acids. The V and J ends lost 3 bases and 5 bases respectively, with 13 bases between them. In DNA form, the CDR3 reads TGTGCCAGCAGTTTGCCAATGGCGCCCGAGACCCAGTACTTC. The encoded protein is CASSLPMAPETQYF.

The chain combines TRBV25-1 with TRBJ2-1; 8 bases line up with TRBD2. The germline V gene has CDR1 MGHDK and CDR2 SYGVNS. With V trimmed by 8 bases and J by 4 bases, 10 bases remained unmatched. This CDR3 is 15 amino acids long. This chain's CDR3 is CASARGAGGYNEQFF. The CDR3 DNA reads as TGTGCCAGCGCTAGAGGGGCGGGGGGATACAATGAGCAGTTCTTC.

The genes are TRBV11-2 and TRBJ1-2; no reliable D call. Trimming cost V 1 base and J 4 bases, with 7 bases left between them. Germline assignment: CDR1 SGHAT and CDR2 FQNNGV. The CDR3 length is 13 residues. The DNA for the CDR3 is TGTGCCAGCAGCTTAGCACCCCTCTATGGCTACACCTTC. This gives the protein CASSLAPLYGYTF.

This clone was found a few times. The V call is TRBV2, the J call TRBJ1-2; D unresolved. Per germline, CDR1 SNHLY and CDR2 FYNNEI. V lost 0 bases, J lost 1 base, and 6 bases lay in between. This CDR3 has 14 amino acids. The CDR3 loop reads CASSEAASNYGYTF. The CDR3 region has the DNA TGTGCCAGCAGTGAAGCGGCCAGTAACTATGGCTACACCTTC.